This TCR beta chain appears in the sequencing data of a study of post-analysis software for immune sequencing data. Overall study results and limits: Normalized Chao1 diversity in multiple sclerosis patients fell significantly below that of controls. Controls had lower frequencies than patients of a handful of TRBV segments, which included TRBV5-6, TRBV5-1 and TRBV20-1.

The V gene lost 6 bases and the J gene lost 2 bases, with 13 bases spanning the gap. The length of the CDR3 is 14 residues. Germline V CDR1 and CDR2: SGHVS, FQNEAQ. With regard to this clonotype: Antigen: not known.

The TCR beta cDNA libraries contained unique molecular identifiers. TCRdb itself ran the PCR reads through MiXCR, one entry per CDR3 protein. The repertoire consists of around 700,000 distinct CDR3 sequences, with 55% to 60% occurring once and the leading ten covering over 9%. V is TRBV7-8 and J is TRBJ2-5; a weak D match, TRBD1 (5 bases). The source is a girl aged 2-9 years with multiple sclerosis. Sequencing was carried out using blood. Here the CDR3 DNA reads TGTGCCAGCAGAGACAGACCAACTCAAGAGACCCAGTACTTC. Its protein product is CASRDRPTQETQYF.